In its sample, the clone carrying this TCR beta chain was seen many times. This record comes from a study of human T cells and chemical hapten exposure. MiXCR, run by TCRdb on the RACE reads, gives a single entry per CDR3 protein. The data show hundreds of thousands of distinct CDR3 sequences, about 6% seen once. The V end lost 2 bases, the J end lost 1 base, and 7 bases lay between the germline ends. Germline values: CDR1 SGHRS, CDR2 YFSETQ. The CDR3 runs 14 residues. Time point denoted: patch test 2, 6 weeks after DPC sensitization. Treatment defined: therapeutic diphenylcyclopropenone sensitization with weekly scalp DPC.

The V gene is TRBV5-1, the J gene TRBJ1-5; perhaps TRBD1 as D (5 bases). The sequencing used whole blood, collected in connection with sensitization to the hapten diphenylcyclopropenone (DPC). The TCR comes from a woman in her late teens or twenties with alopecia areata. Some clones in this sample may be carry-over from other donors' samples. The CDR3 nucleotides are TGCGCCAGCAGCTTAAACAGGAGCAATCAGCCCCAGCATTTT. It yields the protein CASSLNRSNQPQHF.